The source of this T cell receptor beta chain is a study of CD8 T cells in Susac syndrome. Controls were healthy donors chosen to match patients in age and sex. TEMRA cells were FACS-enriched, with CD8+ and CD4+ T cells isolated negatively. The RNA input was about 0.5 to 1 ug, and it was reverse transcribed with random hexamers. The TCR beta CDR3 was amplified by immunoSEQ multiplex PCR across 54 Vbeta, 13 Jbeta. TCRdb reanalysed the immunoSEQ multiplex PCR reads using MiXCR and keeps one entry per CDR3 protein. Among around 190,000 distinct CDR3 sequences, over 85% were seen once, and the ten largest hold about 0.1%. The CDR3 length is 16 residues. The V gene's germline CDR1 is MNHNS and CDR2 SASEGT. After removal of 6 bases from V and 4 bases from J, the junction contained 9 bases not matched to a gene.

V is TRBV6-1 and J is TRBJ2-1; 10 bases are shared with TRBD2. Sequenced sample: CD4+ T cells from PBMCs. The TCR was taken from a human donor in good health. The CDR3 protein is CASRAGSGRGYNEQFF. In nucleotides, the CDR3 is TGTGCCAGCAGAGCAGGAAGCGGGAGGGGATACAATGAGCAGTTCTTC.